One and the same sample provided the 18 T cell receptor beta chains below, sequenced in a study of CXCR3-negative and CXCR3-positive naive CD8 T cells. Study-level results: Comparison of naive cells showed more hydrophobic TRB CDR3s in CXCR3-positive than in CXCR3-negative naive cells.

For these receptors, no antigen is known. TRB cDNA was prepared as libraries by UMI-labeled 5' RACE. From the 5' RACE reads, TCRdb lists one entry per CDR3 protein and no DNA. The sample's table shows about 92,000 distinct CDR3 sequences. Sequencing used naive CXCR3+ CD8+ T cells from blood. The subset: CD45RO-CCR7+CD27+CD95- naive CD8+ T cells expressing CXCR3 (TNR3+). The receptors were gathered from a human donor in good health. Some clones in this sample may be carry-over from other donors' samples.

V is TRBV29-1 and J is TRBJ2-7; checking the TCRdb D call of TRBD1 is not possible without DNA. CDR1 is SQVTM, CDR2 ANQGSEA, per germline. The CDR3 extends over 12 amino acids. This CDR3 is CSVETGSYEQYF.

This chain joins TRBV20-1 and TRBJ1-1; TCRdb's D gene call, TRBD1, goes unchecked for lack of DNA. Germline lookup yields CDR1 DFQATT and CDR2 SNEGSKA (reference sequence). The CDR3 runs 13 residues. CDR3 in amino acids: CSAESQGRTEAFF.

This CDR3 reads CASADGPEQYF. This chain joins TRBV7-2 and TRBJ2-7. The CDR3 sequence is 11 residues long. Germline V gene data show CDR1 as SGHTA and CDR2 as FQGNSA.

The V and J genes are TRBV21-1 and TRBJ1-1; the D gene TCRdb calls, TRBD1, cannot be checked with no DNA. TRBV21-1 constitutes a pseudogene. The CDR3 has 15 residues. The CDR3 here is CASSPSPGVYTEAFF.

The rearrangement uses TRBV7-3 and TRBJ1-5. Germline V gives CDR1 SGHTA, CDR2 FQGTGA. The CDR3 sequence is 14 residues long. This chain's CDR3 is CASSLDGSNQPQHF.

The chain is built from TRBV2 and TRBJ2-5; no DNA is available, so the TRBD1 call from TCRdb remains unchecked. The CDR3 is 16 residues long. CDR1 and CDR2 (germline): SNHLY, FYNNEI. The CDR3 here is CASSEERTGLPETQYF.

The chain has TRBV29-1 and TRBJ2-5; TCRdb gives TRBD1 as the D gene, but with no DNA this cannot be confirmed. Germline values: CDR1 SQVTM, CDR2 ANQGSEA. The CDR3 contains 13 residues. The CDR3 protein is CSVEPDISETQYF.

This chain joins TRBV6-2 or TRBV6-3 and TRBJ2-7; the D call from TCRdb, TRBD1, cannot be confirmed without DNA. CDR1 and CDR2 (germline): MNHEY, SVGEGT. The CDR3 is 14 residues long. CDR3 region: CASSFTGPLYEQYF.

The rearrangement joins TRBV28 to TRBJ2-1; there is no DNA to check the TCRdb D call of TRBD2. Germline assignment: CDR1 MDHEN and CDR2 SYDVKM. This CDR3 has 16 amino acids. CDR3 sequence reads: CASSLLGTSVDNEQFF. The variable domain in full, completed from reference TRBV28 and TRBJ2-1, reads DVKVTQSSRYLVKRTGEKVFLECVQDMDHENMFWYRQDPGLGLRLIYFSYDVKMKEKGDIPEGYSVSREKKERFSLILESASTNQTSMYLCASSLLGTSVDNEQFFGPGTRLTVL.

This chain joins TRBV5-4 and TRBJ2-3; TCRdb returns TRBD2, unconfirmable since there is no DNA. Germline V gives CDR1 SGHNT, CDR2 YYREEE (reference sequence). This CDR3 contains 14 residues. The CDR3 loop reads CASRTPAETDTQYF.

The V call is TRBV20-1, the J call TRBJ2-5; the TCRdb D gene call, TRBD1, has no DNA to confirm it. Germline V gene sequence: CDR1 DFQATT, CDR2 SNEGSKA (reference sequence). The CDR3 sequence is 14 residues long. The CDR3 sequence: CSATSREPQETQYF.

The chain combines TRBV6-2 or TRBV6-3 with TRBJ2-3; lacking DNA, the TRBD2 call made by TCRdb goes unchecked. The CDR3 is 15 residues long. CDR1 MNHEY and CDR2 SVGEGT come from the germline V gene. This CDR3 reads CASTAGLSVTDTQYF.

The rearrangement joins TRBV4-1 to TRBJ2-1; the D call of TRBD1 rests on TCRdb alone, since no DNA is present to check it. Germline CDR1 MGHRA, CDR2 YSYEKL. This CDR3 has 14 amino acids. The CDR3 region is CASSQDWGYNEQFF.

V and J are TRBV12-3 or TRBV12-4 and TRBJ1-1; TCRdb names TRBD1, which stays unverified in the absence of DNA. The CDR3 consists of 15 residues. The CDR3 sequence is CASSLGSLKPPEAFF.

The chain is built from TRBV1 and TRBJ2-1; the TCRdb call, TRBD2, lacks DNA for checking. TRBV1 is annotated as a pseudogene. The CDR3 is 18 amino acids. The CDR3: CTSSQEAAGGPRIDEQFF.

This chain uses TRBV28 with TRBJ2-7; TCRdb's D gene call, TRBD2, goes unchecked for lack of DNA. The CDR3 covers 15 residues. Germline CDR1 and CDR2: MDHEN and SYDVKM. CDR3 region: CAISFTQVPGYEQYF.

The chain uses TRBV7-6 and TRBJ2-3; the TCRdb call, TRBD2, lacks DNA for checking. The CDR3 covers 15 residues. Germline V gives CDR1 SGHVS, CDR2 FNYEAQ. This CDR3 reads CASSLVAGFPDTQYF.

The chain uses TRBV27 and TRBJ1-4. This CDR3 contains 14 residues. The germline CDR1 and CDR2 sequences are MNHEY and SMNVEV (reference sequence). CDR3 loop: CASSLRGFNEKLFF.